The clone carrying this TCR beta chain was observed a handful of times. As handled by the study authors: Using reference gene primer amplification, nucleated cell counts were estimated. Sequencing used immunoSEQ multiplex PCR; TCRdb keeps in-frame clones, though not all of them. V and J calls and clone size are given by that table; D and trimming were obtained from the DNA. The sample includes under 150,000 clones, approximately 90% seen only once; the top ten take roughly 18%. This specimen belongs to a study of blood T cell repertoires in COVID-19. Looking at the study overall: Spain, Italy and the United States supplied samples that represented acute and convalescent COVID-19.

This receptor was obtained from a man in his fifties with active or convalescent COVID-19. Material for sequencing was peripheral blood.

The CDR3 region has the DNA TGTGCCAGTAGTATAGCCTCGTCCGGGAATAATTCACCCCTCCACTTT. It encodes CASSIASSGNNSPLHF. This chain links TRBV19 with TRBJ1-6; no reliable D call. The V gene's germline CDR1 is LNHDA and CDR2 SQIVND (reference sequence). With 1 base removed from V and 5 bases from J, the gap between germline ends came to 12 bases. The CDR3 contains 16 residues.